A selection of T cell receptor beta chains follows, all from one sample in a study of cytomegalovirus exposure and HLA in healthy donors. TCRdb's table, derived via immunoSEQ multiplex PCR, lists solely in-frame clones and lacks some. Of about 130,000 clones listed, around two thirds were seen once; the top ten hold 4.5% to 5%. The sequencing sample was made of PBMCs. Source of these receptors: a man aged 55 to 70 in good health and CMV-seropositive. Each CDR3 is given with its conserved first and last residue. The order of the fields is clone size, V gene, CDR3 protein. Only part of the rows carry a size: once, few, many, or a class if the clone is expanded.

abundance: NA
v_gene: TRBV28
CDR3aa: CASSPTWDRGHYTGELFF

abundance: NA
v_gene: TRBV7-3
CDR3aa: CASSLGPSGEQFF

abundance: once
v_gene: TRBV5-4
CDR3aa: CASSSAGTEAYEQYF

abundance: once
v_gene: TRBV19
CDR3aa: CASQGLAEDNEQFF

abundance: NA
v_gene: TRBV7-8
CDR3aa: CASSPGQGDGGYTF

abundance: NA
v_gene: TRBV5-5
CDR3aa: CASSFSGGTDTQYF

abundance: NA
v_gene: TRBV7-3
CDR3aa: CASSLRAGALNGANVLTF

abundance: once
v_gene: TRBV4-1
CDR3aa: CASSQETSGRGTPLHF

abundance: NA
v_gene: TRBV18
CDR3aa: CASSPQGANTGELFF

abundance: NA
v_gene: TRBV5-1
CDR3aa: CASSWVPEGAITEAFF

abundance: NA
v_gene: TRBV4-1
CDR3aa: CASSRLWIRGEKLFF

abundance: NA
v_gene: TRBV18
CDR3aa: CASSLGHSAGELFF

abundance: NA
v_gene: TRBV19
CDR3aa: CASSTSGGGQPQHF

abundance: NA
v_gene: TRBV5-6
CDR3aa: CASSKGLAVPRDTQYF

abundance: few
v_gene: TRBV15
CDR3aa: CATSTGSNYGYTF

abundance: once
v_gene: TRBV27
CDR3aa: CASSPYQGASYGYTF

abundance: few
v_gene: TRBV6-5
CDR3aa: CASSPNWDSSSPLHF

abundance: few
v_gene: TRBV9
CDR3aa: CASSVGSGEQFF

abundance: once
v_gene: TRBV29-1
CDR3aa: CSVALQGAGQPQHF

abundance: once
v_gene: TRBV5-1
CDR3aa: CASSGGGQVKNIQYF

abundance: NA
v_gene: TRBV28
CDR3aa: CASSKQGRVSPLHF

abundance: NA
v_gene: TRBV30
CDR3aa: CAWRAQGTGRYTF

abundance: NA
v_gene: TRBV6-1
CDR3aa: CASRISDSYGYTF

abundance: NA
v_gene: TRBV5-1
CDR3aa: CASSLGQVTDTQYF

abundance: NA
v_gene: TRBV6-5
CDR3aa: CASSPADRGGETQYF

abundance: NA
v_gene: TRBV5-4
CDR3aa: CASSLAVEGPSPLHF

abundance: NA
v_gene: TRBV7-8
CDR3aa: CASSRGGTQYF

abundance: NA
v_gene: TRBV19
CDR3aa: CASSSSGAVGSPLHF

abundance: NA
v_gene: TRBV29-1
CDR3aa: CSGVSSYEQYF